Following are 3 T cell receptor beta chains from one sample sequenced in a study of low-dose radiotherapy and immunotherapy resistance in tumors. Time point: before trial treatment. Alpha and beta chains were covered, as first-strand cDNA relied on TRAV- and TRBV-specific primers. TCR amplification involved roughly 21 PCR cycles with a constant-region primer and V-primer adapter. MiXCR was run by TCRdb on the reads, yielding one entry per CDR3 protein. The data show fewer than 90,000 distinct CDR3 sequences, under 20% seen once. The sequencing here drew on PBMCs, taken before treatment. The receptors stem from a male donor with prostate cancer.

In this sample, this clonotype turned up many times. The chain recombines TRBV12-3 or TRBV12-4 with TRBJ1-4; D possibly corresponds to TRBD1 (5 bases). Deletions cut 3 bases from V and 7 bases from J, with 12 bases between. The length of the CDR3 is 14 residues. The chain's CDR3 is CASSFRGGGEKLFF. CDR3 DNA sequence: TGTGCCAGCAGTTTCCGGGGGGGAGGTGAAAAACTGTTTTTT.

This clonotype was detected many times. The chain links TRBV7-9 to TRBJ1-6; D is unresolved. CDR3 length: 13 amino acids. Germline assignment: CDR1 SEHNR and CDR2 FQNEAQ (reference sequence). The ends were cut back, 5 bases at V and 6 bases at J, with 8 bases in the middle. The CDR3 loop is CASSLLVNSPLHF. Here the CDR3 DNA reads TGTGCCAGCAGCCTTTTAGTTAATTCACCCCTCCACTTT.

This clonotype appeared many times. This rearrangement joins TRBV25-1 to TRBJ2-1, with a possible D match to TRBD2 (6 bases). The germline V and J ends were trimmed by 2 bases and 0 bases, with 8 bases remaining between them. Germline V lookup: CDR1 MGHDK, CDR2 SYGVNS. The CDR3 has 15 amino acids. CDR3 amino acids: CASSERGNSYNEQFF. CDR3 in DNA: TGTGCCAGCAGTGAACGGGGGAACTCCTACAATGAGCAGTTCTTC.